This TCR beta chain was sequenced for a study of OX40 agonist ivuxolimab in advanced cancers. Whole-study results and caveats: No antigen was identified for the clonally expanded peripheral T cells. Nonresponders included some who also had low normalized T-cell clonal expansion.

Profiling relied on immunoSEQ multiplex PCR, and the TCRdb table lists in-frame clones only, not all of them. This sample has about 80,000 clones, with roughly 85% found just once. Comment on this clone: What it binds is not known.

Patients with a history of autoimmune disease or on systemic immunosuppression were excluded. The germline V gene has CDR1 SGHTA and CDR2 FQGTGA. Trimming cost V 5 bases and J 1 base, with 14 bases left between them. This CDR3 spans 16 amino acids. The chain joins TRBV7-3 to TRBJ2-2; D is unclear. Sample: CD4+ or CD8+ T cells sorted from blood, taken in a trial of the OX40 agonist ivuxolimab. The clonotype originates from an adult with an advanced solid tumor such as melanoma, head and neck, liver or kidney cancer. CDR3 sequence (DNA): TGTGCCAGCAGCCTCAGGAGTGGATTGAACACCGGGGAGCTGTTTTTT. This codes for CASSLRSGLNTGELFF.